The next 24 T cell receptor beta chains were all read from a single sample in a study of blood T cell repertoires in COVID-19 (dated by TCRdb to about 2020). Library method: the immunoSEQ multiplex PCR assay. The clones in this table, taken by TCRdb from immuneACCESS, are in-frame only. Not every clone is retained; where verified, under half of the shortfall comes from an unresolved V gene, and the cause of the rest is unknown. In all, the sample holds just over 300,000 clones, and 75% to 90% of those were seen once. Jointly, the top ten make up around 2.1% of the sample. Material for sequencing was peripheral blood. The source is a man aged 18 to 29 with active or convalescent COVID-19.

V is TRBV5-1 and J is TRBJ2-2; maybe TRBD1 (5 bases). The germline gives CDR1 SGHRS, CDR2 YFSETQ. The CDR3 has 14 amino acids. Between the trimmed V and J ends, which lost 4 bases and 5 bases, there was a span of 12 bases. CDR3 region: CASSPQGGTGELFF. DNA for the CDR3: TGCGCCAGCAGCCCCCAGGGCGGAACCGGGGAGCTGTTTTTT.

In the case of this clone: An end of the junction differs from the germline gene, which may be a read error. V usage is TRBV4-3 and J usage is TRBJ2-1; 13 bases fit TRBD2. CDR1 and CDR2 from the germline V gene are LGHNA and YSLEER. The CDR3 spans 14 residues. The CDR3 reads CATSRLAGGDEQFF. The CDR3 DNA is TGCGCCACCAGCCGACTAGCGGGGGGAGATGAGCAGTTCTTC.

J is TRBJ1-5 and V is TRBV19; D perhaps matches TRBD1 (6 bases). The CDR3 length is 18 residues. Germline values: CDR1 LNHDA, CDR2 SQIVND (reference sequence). Trimming pared 6 bases from V and 5 bases from J, leaving 26 bases between. This CDR3 is CASRTGTRIGLEDQPQHF. CDR3 nucleotides: TGTGCCAGTAGGACCGGGACAAGGATTGGGCTTGAGGATCAGCCCCAGCATTTT.

This sequence joins TRBV6-2 or TRBV6-3 and TRBJ1-3; a possible D gene is TRBD1 (6 bases). Germline lookup yields CDR1 MNHEY and CDR2 SVGEGT. This CDR3 region has 17 residues. V was pared by 4 bases and J by 0 bases, with 16 bases between. DNA of the CDR3: TGTGCCAGCAGTTCCGTACAGGGACAATTCTCTGGAAACACCATATATTTT. Translating it yields CASSSVQGQFSGNTIYF.

The chain recombines TRBV18 with TRBJ2-3, with D maybe TRBD2 (5 bases). Trimming cost V 4 bases and J 0 bases, with 11 bases left between them. From germline, CDR1 is KGHSH and CDR2 LQKENI. The CDR3 totals 15 residues. The DNA of the CDR3 is TGTGCCAGCTCACGTAGGAGGCCTAGCACAGATACGCAGTATTTT. It codes for CASSRRRPSTDTQYF.

The rearrangement uses TRBV27 and TRBJ1-6; D is ambiguous. CDR3 length: 14 residues. Germline CDR1 is MNHEY and CDR2 is SMNVEV (reference sequence). V lost 5 bases and J lost 8, with 13 bases in between. The CDR3 region has the DNA TGTGCCAGCAGTAGTACAATCCCATATTCACCCCTCCACTTT. As protein: CASSSTIPYSPLHF.

J is TRBJ1-4 and V is TRBV6-5, with D tentatively TRBD1 (5 bases). Trimming shortened V by 8 bases and J by 4 bases, and 11 bases separated the two germline ends. The CDR3 runs to 13 residues. Germline V gene sequence: CDR1 MNHEY, CDR2 SVGAGI. The CDR3 bases are TGTGCCAGCCGAGACAGAGATAATGAAAAACTGTTTTTT. Amino acid sequence: CASRDRDNEKLFF.

The sample holds one count of this clone. The chain combines TRBV7-9 with TRBJ1-1; D might be TRBD1 (5 bases). There are 15 residues in the CDR3. V gave up 0 bases and J gave up 3 bases, with 11 bases separating them. Germline V gene lookup returns CDR1 SEHNR and CDR2 FQNEAQ (reference sequence). This CDR3 is CASSLALGRDTEAFF. The CDR3 nucleotides are TGTGCCAGCAGCTTAGCTCTTGGCAGGGACACTGAAGCTTTCTTT.

V usage is TRBV5-1 and J usage is TRBJ1-2; D is perhaps TRBD1 (6 bases). Germline-derived CDR1 and CDR2 are SGHRS and YFSETQ. The germline V and J ends were trimmed by 2 bases and 7 bases, with 24 bases remaining between them. The CDR3 has 17 residues. In DNA form, the CDR3 reads TGCGCCAGCAGCTTAAGTTCTAGTTCCGGACAGACGGGTGGCTACACCTTC. Translation: CASSLSSSSGQTGGYTF.

The chain uses TRBV24-1 and TRBJ2-3; 8 bases are a match to TRBD2. This CDR3 is 16 amino acids long. Germline V gene data show CDR1 as KGHDR and CDR2 as SFDVKD. Germline trimming cut 6 bases from V and 3 bases from J; bases unmatched to any gene: 10. The CDR3 nucleotides read TGTGCCACCAGTCTCCCAACTAGCGGTAAAACAGATACGCAGTATTTT. It specifies CATSLPTSGKTDTQYF.

The chain has TRBV28 and TRBJ2-7; D perhaps matches TRBD2 (6 bases). This CDR3 contains 12 residues. Deletions cut 5 bases from V and 13 bases from J, with 18 bases between. Germline CDR1 and CDR2: MDHEN and SYDVKM. The CDR3 region is CASSGGGRAGYF. The DNA of the CDR3 is TGTGCCAGCAGTGGGGGAGGCAGGGCAGGATACTTC.

This chain joins TRBV4-1 and TRBJ2-2; D is possibly TRBD1 (6 bases). V was pared by 4 bases and J by 4 bases, with 28 bases between. This CDR3 has 20 residues. Germline V gives CDR1 MGHRA, CDR2 YSYEKL. This CDR3 is CASSLKLWVPDRGVTGELFF. In DNA form, the CDR3 reads TGCGCCAGCAGCCTTAAGCTCTGGGTCCCGGACAGAGGGGTCACCGGGGAGCTGTTTTTT.

This clone has just one count. The V gene is TRBV11-2, the J gene TRBJ2-1, with TRBD2 matching over 7 bases. There are 17 residues in the CDR3. The J segment lost 0 bases and the V segment lost 5 bases, leaving 10 bases of the junction unmatched. Germline CDR1 and CDR2: SGHAT and FQNNGV. DNA of the CDR3: TGTGCCAGCAGCGGAGACAAGGGACTATTCTCCTACAATGAGCAGTTCTTC. Protein product: CASSGDKGLFSYNEQFF. Supplemented by reference TRBV11-2 and TRBJ2-1, the full variable domain reads EAGVAQSPRYKIIEKRQSVAFWCNPISGHATLYWYQQILGQGPKLLIQFQNNGVVDDSQLPKDRFSAERLKGVDSTLKIQPAKLEDSAVYLCASSGDKGLFSYNEQFFGPGTRLTVL.

The chain recombines TRBV7-9 with TRBJ1-2, with D hard to call. Deletions cut 5 bases from V and 8 bases from J, with 12 bases between. Germline loops: CDR1 SEHNR, CDR2 FQNEAQ (reference sequence). The CDR3 is made up of 12 amino acids. In DNA form, the CDR3 reads TGTGCCAGCAGCACAGAGGCGGGAGGCTACACCTTC. This codes for CASSTEAGGYTF.

The chain recombines TRBV27 with TRBJ1-4, with 8 bases aligning to TRBD1. The CDR3 length is 16 residues. Losses at the gene ends were 6 bases for V and 0 bases for J; bases not matched to a gene: 6. Germline V gene sequence: CDR1 MNHEY, CDR2 SMNVEV (reference sequence). The CDR3 sequence: CASSSRTGTTNEKLFF. The CDR3 DNA follows: TGTGCCAGCAGCTCCCGGACAGGGACAACTAATGAAAAACTGTTTTTT.

The V call is TRBV4-3, the J call TRBJ2-1, with 13 bases fitting TRBD2. Germline assignment: CDR1 LGHNA and CDR2 YSLEER. The CDR3 sequence is 15 residues long. V trimming: 3 bases; J trimming: 10 bases; junction bases outside the gene matches: 6. CDR3 sequence (DNA): TGCGCCAGCAGCCATGGACTAGCGGGGGAGCCCGAGCAGTTCTTC. It translates to CASSHGLAGEPEQFF.

The chain uses TRBV6-1 and TRBJ2-3; D perhaps matches TRBD2 (8 bases). The CDR3 extends over 17 amino acids. V dropped 4 bases and J dropped 4 bases, with 21 bases sitting between them. Germline V gene sequence: CDR1 MNHNS, CDR2 SASEGT. The DNA for the CDR3 is TGTGCCAGCAGTGCTGACAGGGTAGCGGGGAACGCAGATACGCAGTATTTT. It yields the protein CASSADRVAGNADTQYF.

The genes are TRBV10-2 and TRBJ1-1; 11 bases line up with TRBD1. Germline loops: CDR1 WSHSY, CDR2 SAAADI. The ends lost 8 bases at V and 10 bases at J; junction bases unmatched: 6. The CDR3 consists of 12 residues. CDR3: CASRDRGIPAFF. The CDR3 DNA is TGCGCCAGCCGGGACAGGGGGATACCAGCTTTCTTT.

V gene TRBV4-3 combines with J gene TRBJ1-5; 8 nucleotides align to TRBD1. The germline CDR1 and CDR2 sequences are LGHNA and YSLEER. V was pared by 0 bases and J by 7 bases, with 5 bases of the junction left unmatched. This CDR3 is built from 15 residues. The CDR3 nucleotides read TGCGCCAGCAGCCAAGACAGGGGGCATCAGCAGCCCCAGCATTTT. Amino acids: CASSQDRGHQQPQHF.

The rearrangement uses TRBV7-2 and TRBJ1-1; weak D call: TRBD1 (5 bases). This CDR3 region has 14 residues. The germline V and J ends were trimmed by 7 bases and 0 bases, with 12 bases remaining between them. Germline values: CDR1 SGHTA, CDR2 FQGNSA. The DNA for the CDR3 is TGTGCCAGCATCCCGACAGACCTGAACACTGAAGCTTTCTTT. This encodes CASIPTDLNTEAFF.

The chain carries TRBV9 and TRBJ1-2; D call uncertain. The CDR3 consists of 17 residues. The germline V gene encodes CDR1 SGDLS and CDR2 YYNGEE. Trimming cost V 0 bases and J 4 bases, with 19 bases left between them. The chain's CDR3 is CASSVDPSGRLSYGYTF. CDR3 nucleotides: TGTGCCAGCAGCGTAGATCCGTCCGGCAGGCTTTCCTATGGCTACACCTTC.

V usage is TRBV6-5 and J usage is TRBJ1-5; maybe TRBD1 (6 bases). The CDR3 has 13 amino acids. Deletions cut 5 bases from V and 9 bases from J, with 14 bases between. Germline CDR1 is MNHEY and CDR2 is SVGAGI. DNA of the CDR3: TGTGCCAGCAGTAGAAGACAGGATCGGCCCCAGCATTTT. Translation gives CASSRRQDRPQHF.

The chain has TRBV2 and TRBJ1-3, with unresolved D. The CDR3 runs to 15 residues. Germline CDR1 and CDR2: SNHLY and FYNNEI. With 1 base removed from V and 4 bases from J, the gap between germline ends came to 11 bases. Here the CDR3 reads CASSEGGNRGNTIYF. The CDR3 nucleotides are TGTGCCAGCAGTGAAGGCGGGAACCGAGGAAACACCATATATTTT.

The rearrangement links TRBV10-3 to TRBJ1-2; TRBD1 is a possible D gene (6 bases). There are 11 residues in the CDR3. The V gene's germline CDR1 is ENHRY and CDR2 SYGVKD. Trimming removed 10 bases at V and 5 bases at J, with 11 bases between. The DNA for the CDR3 is TGTGCCAGCGAGCAGGGGTATGGCTACACCTTC. This codes for CASEQGYGYTF.